Detailed here is one T cell receptor beta chain. The antigen remains unidentified. This sample was included in a study of cytomegalovirus exposure and HLA in healthy donors. The study, taken as a whole, reports: A list of around 160 TCR beta chains associated with cytomegalovirus was given. Presence/absence analyses assumed roughly uniform sequencing depth across donors, which may not hold. In vitro data verified a few CMV-associated chains as specific for CMV antigens.

The PCR made use of 60 Vbeta and 13 Jbeta primers. Data came from immunoSEQ multiplex PCR; TCRdb stores just in-frame clones and leaves some out. The table shows approximately 92,000 clones, with roughly 70% occurring only once. The receptor was isolated from a man aged 50 to 60 in good health and CMV-seronegative. What was sequenced was PBMCs.

CDR3 nucleotide sequence: TGTGCCAGTAGTGCCATCGGGTCCAGGGTAAGATGGGCCAAAAACATTCAGTACTTC. Translation: CASSAIGSRVRWAKNIQYF. V gene TRBV19 combines with J gene TRBJ2-4, with D possibly being TRBD1 (5 bases). The V gene lost 5 bases and the J gene lost 1 base, with 24 bases spanning the gap. Germline CDR1 LNHDA, CDR2 SQIVND (reference sequence). There are 19 residues in the CDR3.